The sample holds a few counts of the clone carrying this T cell receptor (beta chain). The sample comes from a study of T cells in Graves' hyperthyroidism and ophthalmopathy. On the study more broadly: Peripheral blood was drawn at first diagnosis, prior to all treatment.

Amplification yielded TCR beta CDR3 regions, with RNA transcripts as the source. HTBI primers were employed in a first-round RT-PCR of the TCR CDR3. TCRdb ran MiXCR on the multiplex PCR reads and lists one entry per CDR3 protein. The table shows about 640,000 distinct CDR3 sequences, with around 20% occurring only once. V lost 5 bases and J lost 4; bases outside the gene matches: 4. Germline lookup yields CDR1 MNHNS and CDR2 SASEGT. The CDR3 has 15 residues. Ophthalmopathy patients all had a Clinical Activity Score of at least 3, a NOSPECS grade of at least 4 and disease under 3 months old. Lactation, pregnancy, other autoimmune disease or uncontrolled infection excluded patients. The authors obtained PBMCs from about 9.5 ml of fresh peripheral blood.

The TCR was taken from a man aged 25 to 40 with Graves' ophthalmopathy. V is TRBV6-1 and J is TRBJ2-2; 10 nucleotides line up with TRBD2. The sample comprised blood. The CDR3 nucleotides are TGTGCCAGCAGTAGAAGCGGGAGGGGCACCGGGGAGCTGTTTTTT. This sequence encodes CASSRSGRGTGELFF.